Listed here are 30 T cell receptor beta chains from one sample, sequenced in a study of blood T cell repertoires in COVID-19. Using immunoSEQ multiplex PCR, the repertoire was profiled, and TCRdb retains in-frame clones only, with some absent. The sample carries 130,000 or so clones, roughly 90% recorded once. Specimen: peripheral blood. Receptor source: a man in his fifties with acute or convalescent COVID-19.

This clone was picked up one time. This chain joins TRBV4-1 and TRBJ1-1; 7 bases are shared with TRBD1. This CDR3 is built from 15 residues. The junction had 10 bases not matched to a gene; V was cut back by 7 bases and J by 2 bases. The germline V gene has CDR1 MGHRA and CDR2 YSYEKL. The CDR3, as DNA: TGCGCCAGCACCCGTGGCGAGGGGGCTAACACTGAAGCTTTCTTT. Translating it yields CASTRGEGANTEAFF.

This chain joins TRBV11-3 and TRBJ2-7, with 7 bases matching TRBD1. This CDR3 spans 12 amino acids. Trimming removed 6 bases from V and 4 bases from J; junction bases left unmatched: 3. Germline V gene data show CDR1 as SGHNT and CDR2 as YENEEA. Here the CDR3 reads CASRSTGYEQYF. CDR3 DNA sequence: TGTGCCAGCAGATCGACAGGGTACGAGCAGTACTTC. The full variable domain, its missing parts supplied by reference TRBV11-3 and TRBJ2-7, is EAGVVQSPRYKIIEKKQPVAFWCNPISGHNTLYWYLQNLGQGPELLIRYENEEAVDDSQLPKDRFSAERLKGVDSTLKIQPAELGDSAVYLCASRSTGYEQYFGPGTRLTVT.

This clone is a singleton in its sample. V and J are TRBV4-2 and TRBJ2-1; 7 bases are a match to TRBD2. The ends lost 3 bases at V and 2 bases at J; junction bases unmatched: 10. The CDR3 loop spans 17 amino acids. CDR1 is LGHNA, CDR2 YNFKEQ, per germline. This CDR3 is CASSQATLAAAYNEQFF. In DNA, the CDR3 is TGTGCCAGCAGCCAGGCGACCCTAGCGGCGGCCTACAATGAGCAGTTCTTC.

This chain links TRBV7-7 with TRBJ2-5; a weak D match, TRBD2 (5 bases). The CDR3 is 15 residues long. Trimming stripped 6 bases from V and 7 bases from J, with 21 bases between. Germline V gene data show CDR1 as SSHAT and CDR2 as FNYEAQ (reference sequence). CDR3 nucleotides: TGTGCCAGCAGTCGACTACATCGGCTCCCGGGGACCCAGTACTTC. Its protein is CASSRLHRLPGTQYF.

V is TRBV6-5 and J is TRBJ1-1, with D perhaps TRBD1 (5 bases). Trimming shortened V by 8 bases and J by 3 bases, and 10 bases separated the two germline ends. This CDR3 is 12 amino acids long. Germline V gives CDR1 MNHEY, CDR2 SVGAGI. CDR3: CASARGDTEAFF. CDR3 DNA: TGTGCCAGCGCCCGGGGGGACACTGAAGCTTTCTTT.

This clone has only one observation. This sequence joins TRBV5-4 and TRBJ1-1; 7 positions agree with TRBD1. CDR3 size: 14 residues. The germline CDR1 and CDR2 sequences are SGHNT and YYREEE (reference sequence). The V segment lost 2 bases and the J segment 1 base; nucleotides outside the gene matches: 2. CDR3 residues: CASSFDRANTEAFF. CDR3 sequence (DNA): TGTGCCAGCAGCTTCGACAGGGCGAACACTGAAGCTTTCTTT. The complete variable domain, with remaining parts taken from reference TRBV5-4 and TRBJ1-1, reads ETGVTQSPTHLIKTRGQQVTLRCSSQSGHNTVSWYQQALGQGPQFIFQYYREEENGRGNFPPRFSGLQFPNYSSELNVNALELDDSALYLCASSFDRANTEAFFGQGTRLTVV.

The V call is TRBV15, the J call TRBJ2-4; TRBD2 might be the D (5 bases). The CDR3 spans 14 residues. Germline V lookup: CDR1 LNHNV, CDR2 YYDKDF (reference sequence). V was shortened by 5 bases and J by 8 bases, with 16 bases between the two germline ends. CDR3 sequence reads: CATSLTSSRDIQYF. CDR3 coding DNA: TGTGCCACCAGCCTAACCTCTAGCCGGGACATTCAGTACTTC.

As concerns this clone: This sample also contains other DNA sequences that code for the same CDR3. The V and J genes are TRBV10-3 and TRBJ2-5, with 7 bases identical to TRBD1. The junction had 0 bases not matched to a gene; V was cut back by 4 bases and J by 1 base. Germline V gives CDR1 ENHRY, CDR2 SYGVKD. There are 13 residues in the CDR3. DNA for the CDR3: TGTGCCATCAGTGGACAGGGCCAAGAGACCCAGTACTTC. Translated: CAISGQGQETQYF.

This chain connects TRBV7-6 to TRBJ2-1, with D maybe TRBD1 (6 bases). The CDR3 totals 15 residues. From germline, CDR1 is SGHVS and CDR2 FNYEAQ. The V and J ends lost 5 bases and 3 bases respectively, with 14 bases between them. The CDR3 DNA sequence: TGTGCCAGCAGCGTAAAGGGGGAGCACTACAATGAGCAGTTCTTC. This gives the protein CASSVKGEHYNEQFF.

The sample holds a few counts of this clone. Within the sample, other DNA sequences also encode this same CDR3. V and J are TRBV27 and TRBJ2-1; the match to TRBD2 covers 7 bases. This CDR3 is built from 15 residues. V gave up 2 bases and J gave up 5 bases; unmatched junction bases: 6. Germline V gene data show CDR1 as MNHEY and CDR2 as SMNVEV (reference sequence). CDR3 coding DNA: TGTGCCAGCAGTTTACGGGCTAGCGGAAACAATGAGCAGTTCTTC. Translating it yields CASSLRASGNNEQFF.

J is TRBJ1-2 and V is TRBV30; tentative D call: TRBD1 (6 bases). The V end lost 1 base, the J end lost 7 bases, and 19 bases lay between the germline ends. The CDR3 length is 15 residues. Germline-derived CDR1 and CDR2 are GTSNPN and SVGIG (reference sequence). CDR3: CAWSEGGAHLGGYTF. For the CDR3, the DNA is TGTGCCTGGAGTGAGGGGGGGGCCCACTTGGGTGGCTACACCTTC.

The chain uses TRBV29-1 and TRBJ2-2, with D possibly matching TRBD2 (5 bases). The length of the CDR3 is 14 residues. Per germline, CDR1 SQVTM and CDR2 ANQGSEA. Trimming took off 1 base at V and 2 bases at J, with 8 bases between the two ends. The CDR3 spells CSVEVASNTGELFF. The CDR3 nucleotides are TGCAGCGTTGAAGTAGCGAGTAACACCGGGGAGCTGTTTTTT.

This sequence joins TRBV2 and TRBJ1-4, with 7 nucleotides matching TRBD1. CDR1 SNHLY and CDR2 FYNNEI come from the germline V gene. Trimming removed 7 bases from V and 7 bases from J; junction bases left unmatched: 9. The CDR3 is made up of 14 amino acids. The CDR3 loop reads CASTSEGAGEKLFF. The CDR3 DNA is TGTGCCAGCACCTCCGAGGGGGCTGGTGAAAAACTGTTTTTT.

The rearrangement links TRBV29-1 to TRBJ2-2, with D unresolved. This CDR3 has 14 amino acids. V was cut by 6 bases and J by 6 bases, with 17 bases left in between. The germline V gene has CDR1 SQVTM and CDR2 ANQGSEA. CDR3 DNA sequence: TGCAGCGTCCCGCCTGAAGGAGCCGCCGGGGAGCTGTTTTTT. Its translation is CSVPPEGAAGELFF.

The J gene is TRBJ2-5, the V gene TRBV18; 9 bases line up with TRBD1. This CDR3 comprises 15 residues. Looked up from germline, CDR1 is KGHSH and CDR2 is LQKENI. After removal of 5 bases from V and 4 bases from J, the junction contained 8 bases not matched to a gene. CDR3 sequence (DNA): TGTGCCAGCTCAACCTCGGGACAGGGAGTAGAGACCCAGTACTTC. Residues: CASSTSGQGVETQYF.

The V and J genes are TRBV6-5 and TRBJ1-3; no clear D. Germline loops: CDR1 MNHEY, CDR2 SVGAGI. Trimming removed 10 bases at V and 0 bases at J, with 16 bases between. The CDR3 has 15 amino acids. The chain's CDR3 is CATLSGRVSGNTIYF. The DNA of the CDR3 is TGTGCCACCCTCAGCGGGAGGGTCTCTGGAAACACCATATATTTT.

CDR3 nucleotides: TGTGCCAGCAGCTCGACGGGACAGGGTCCAGATACGCAGTATTTT. It codes for CASSSTGQGPDTQYF. V is TRBV5-6 and J is TRBJ2-3, with 9 bases fitting TRBD1. The J segment lost 4 bases and the V segment lost 3 bases, leaving 6 bases of the junction unmatched. The V gene's germline CDR1 is SGHDT and CDR2 YYEEEE. The CDR3 length is 15 residues.

V usage is TRBV24-1 and J usage is TRBJ2-2; 10 positions agree with TRBD2. Germline loops: CDR1 KGHDR, CDR2 SFDVKD. The CDR3 is made up of 16 amino acids. The J segment lost 2 bases and the V segment lost 4 bases, leaving 3 bases of the junction unmatched. For the CDR3, the DNA is TGTGCCACCAGTGAAGCGGGAGGGCCAAACACCGGGGAGCTGTTTTTT. Protein product: CATSEAGGPNTGELFF.

This chain links TRBV11-3 with TRBJ2-7, with 8 bases aligning to TRBD2. V trimming: 6 bases; J trimming: 3 bases; junction bases outside the gene matches: 4. The CDR3 covers 13 residues. Germline values: CDR1 SGHNT, CDR2 YENEEA. This CDR3 reads CASSTGLVYEQYF. The CDR3 coding sequence is TGTGCCAGCAGTACGGGACTAGTCTACGAGCAGTACTTC. The variable domain in full, with the rest retrieved from reference TRBV11-3 and TRBJ2-7, is EAGVVQSPRYKIIEKKQPVAFWCNPISGHNTLYWYLQNLGQGPELLIRYENEEAVDDSQLPKDRFSAERLKGVDSTLKIQPAELGDSAVYLCASSTGLVYEQYFGPGTRLTVT.

J is TRBJ2-7 and V is TRBV29-1, with 10 bases matching TRBD1. The CDR3 covers 13 residues. Trimming removed 7 bases from V and 2 bases from J; junction bases left unmatched: 5. CDR1 and CDR2 (germline): SQVTM, ANQGSEA. The CDR3 DNA is TGCAGCGCTTGGACAGGGGGGCCCTACGAGCAGTACTTC. Translated, it gives CSAWTGGPYEQYF.

The chain joins TRBV6-2 or TRBV6-3 to TRBJ1-1, with 8 positions matching TRBD1. Germline V gives CDR1 MNHEY, CDR2 SVGEGT. The CDR3 consists of 18 residues. V was clipped by 2 bases and J by 1 base; unmatched bases: 12. The CDR3: CASSYGQGLGAPNTEAFF. The CDR3 DNA follows: TGTGCCAGCAGTTACGGACAGGGTTTGGGCGCGCCGAACACTGAAGCTTTCTTT.

J is TRBJ2-3 and V is TRBV2; D not resolved. Germline loops: CDR1 SNHLY, CDR2 FYNNEI. This CDR3 spans 14 amino acids. V lost 5 bases and J 4 bases, leaving 13 bases between the germline ends. Here the CDR3 reads CASSIPPPSDTQYF. The CDR3 DNA reads TGTGCCAGCAGTATTCCCCCCCCTTCAGATACGCAGTATTTT. The full variable domain, rest sourced from reference TRBV2 and TRBJ2-3, is EPEVTQTPSHQVTQMGQEVILRCVPISNHLYFYWYRQILGQKVEFLVSFYNNEISEKSEIFDDQFSVERPDGSNFTLKIRSTKLEDSAMYFCASSIPPPSDTQYFGPGTRLTVL.

The chain uses TRBV27 and TRBJ2-1; 9 positions match TRBD2. The germline V gene has CDR1 MNHEY and CDR2 SMNVEV (reference sequence). V was pared by 5 bases and J by 6 bases, with 11 bases of the junction left unmatched. The CDR3 has 16 residues. CDR3 sequence: CASSPSFRGRANEQFF. The CDR3 bases are TGTGCCAGCAGTCCCTCCTTCCGCGGGAGGGCCAATGAGCAGTTCTTC.

The chain joins TRBV14 to TRBJ2-5; a weak D match, TRBD1 (7 bases). The CDR3 totals 13 residues. Germline loops: CDR1 SGHDN, CDR2 FVKESK. Trimming took off 0 bases at V and 7 bases at J, with 9 bases between the two ends. CDR3 in DNA: TGTGCCAGCAGCCAAGACCAGGGGGGGACCCAGTACTTC. This sequence encodes CASSQDQGGTQYF.

V usage is TRBV7-9 and J usage is TRBJ1-1; D is unresolved. V was pared by 5 bases and J by 7 bases, with 11 bases between. This CDR3 comprises 12 residues. Germline-derived CDR1 and CDR2 are SEHNR and FQNEAQ (reference sequence). The CDR3 coding sequence is TGTGCCAGCAGCCCAGGTCCTTTTGAAGCTTTCTTT. Its protein is CASSPGPFEAFF.

This chain connects TRBV10-3 to TRBJ1-6; D ambiguous. This CDR3 spans 14 amino acids. Trimming took 1 base from V and 7 from J, leaving 8 bases between them. Germline CDR1 reads ENHRY; CDR2 reads SYGVKD. The CDR3: CAISEWGGNSPLHF. CDR3 DNA: TGTGCCATCAGTGAGTGGGGAGGGAATTCACCCCTCCACTTT.

V and J are TRBV30 and TRBJ2-7, with D maybe TRBD1 (6 bases). Germline V gene sequence: CDR1 GTSNPN, CDR2 SVGIG (reference sequence). This CDR3 has 17 residues. Trimming removed 0 bases from V and 3 bases from J, with 21 bases in between. This chain's CDR3 is CAWSVFRGHRENYEQYF. In DNA form, the CDR3 reads TGTGCCTGGAGTGTATTCCGAGGGCACAGGGAAAACTACGAGCAGTACTTC.

The rearrangement uses TRBV18 and TRBJ2-6; tentative D call: TRBD1 (5 bases). The CDR3 has 17 amino acids. Trimming took 2 bases from V and 0 from J, leaving 11 bases between them. The germline V gene encodes CDR1 KGHSH and CDR2 LQKENI. CDR3 nucleotides: TGTGCCAGCTCACCAAGCGCAGGGAACTCTGGGGCCAACGTCCTGACTTTC. It is translated as CASSPSAGNSGANVLTF.

The CDR3, as DNA: TGTGCCAGTAGTGCCGGGACAGGGGTTAATTCACCCCTCCACTTT. As protein: CASSAGTGVNSPLHF. The chain employs TRBV19 and TRBJ1-6, with TRBD1 identical over 10 bases. CDR3 size: 15 residues. After removal of 5 bases from V and 6 bases from J, the junction contained 4 bases not matched to a gene. Germline CDR1 reads LNHDA; CDR2 reads SQIVND (reference sequence).

The V call is TRBV2, the J call TRBJ1-1, with a weak D call TRBD1 (6 bases). Germline CDR1 is SNHLY and CDR2 is FYNNEI. Trimming shortened V by 5 bases and J by 2 bases, and 9 bases separated the two germline ends. This CDR3 spans 13 amino acids. CDR3 loop: CASSRTVNTEAFF. CDR3 coding DNA: TGTGCCAGCAGTCGGACAGTAAACACTGAAGCTTTCTTT.